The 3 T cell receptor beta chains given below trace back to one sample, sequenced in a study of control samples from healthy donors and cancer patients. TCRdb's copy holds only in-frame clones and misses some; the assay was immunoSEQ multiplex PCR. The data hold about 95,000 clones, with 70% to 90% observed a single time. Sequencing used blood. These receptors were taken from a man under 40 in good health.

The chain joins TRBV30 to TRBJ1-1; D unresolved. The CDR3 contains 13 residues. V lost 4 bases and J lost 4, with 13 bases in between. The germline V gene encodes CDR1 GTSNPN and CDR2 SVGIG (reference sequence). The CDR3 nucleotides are TGTGCCTGGAAAGGCGATAGGGCCACTGAAGCTTTCTTT. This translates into CAWKGDRATEAFF.

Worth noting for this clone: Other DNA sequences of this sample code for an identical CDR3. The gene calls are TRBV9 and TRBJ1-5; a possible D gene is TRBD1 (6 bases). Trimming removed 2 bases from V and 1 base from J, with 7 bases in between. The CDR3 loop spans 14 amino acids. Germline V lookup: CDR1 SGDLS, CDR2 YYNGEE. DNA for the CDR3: TGTGCCAGCAGCGTCGGACAGAGCAATCAGCCCCAGCATTTT. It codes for CASSVGQSNQPQHF. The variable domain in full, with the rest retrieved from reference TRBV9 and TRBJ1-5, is DSGVTQTPKHLITATGQRVTLRCSPRSGDLSVYWYQQSLDQGLQFLIQYYNGEERAKGNILERFSAQQFPDLHSELNLSSLELGDSALYFCASSVGQSNQPQHFGDGTRLSIL.

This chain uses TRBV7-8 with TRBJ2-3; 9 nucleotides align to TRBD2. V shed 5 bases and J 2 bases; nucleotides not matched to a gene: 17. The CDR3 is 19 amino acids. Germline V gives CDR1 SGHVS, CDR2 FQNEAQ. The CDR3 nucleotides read TGTGCCAGCAGCGGAAGTAATAGCGGGGGACCCGTGGTCACAGATACGCAGTATTTT. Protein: CASSGSNSGGPVVTDTQYF.